One and the same sample provided the 17 T cell receptor beta chains below, sequenced in a study of blood T cell repertoires in COVID-19. TCRdb's table, derived via immunoSEQ multiplex PCR, lists solely in-frame clones and lacks some. The repertoire holds under 150,000 clones, with about 90% as singletons. The sequenced sample was peripheral blood. These receptor sequences come from a human donor in a cohort sampled during active COVID-19.

The V and J genes are TRBV12-3 or TRBV12-4 and TRBJ2-1; D is unresolved. V lost 3 bases to trimming and J lost 6 bases, with 9 bases between them. The length of the CDR3 is 13 residues. DNA of the CDR3: TGTGCCAGCAGTTTTGGCGGTGGCAATGAGCAGTTCTTC. Translating gives CASSFGGGNEQFF.

J is TRBJ1-6 and V is TRBV28, with D unclear. The CDR3 covers 12 residues. The V gene lost 8 bases and the J gene lost 5 bases, with 7 bases spanning the gap. Looked up from germline, CDR1 is MDHEN and CDR2 is SYDVKM. CDR3 nucleotide sequence: TGTGCCAGCCTGAGCAATAATTCACCCCTCCACTTT. Amino acids: CASLSNNSPLHF.

The V call is TRBV19, the J call TRBJ1-6, with 8 bases aligning to TRBD1. This CDR3 has 18 amino acids. The ends lost 7 bases at V and 11 bases at J; junction bases unmatched: 22. From germline, CDR1 is LNHDA and CDR2 SQIVND (reference sequence). The CDR3 reads CASTYTYLTGASRTPLHF. The CDR3, as DNA: TGTGCCAGTACCTACACCTACCTGACAGGGGCGTCGAGAACACCCCTCCACTTT.

The chain links TRBV19 to TRBJ2-7, with TRBD2 as a possible D gene (6 bases). The ends were cut back, 7 bases at V and 1 base at J, with 14 bases in the middle. Per the germline V gene, CDR1 is LNHDA and CDR2 is SQIVND (reference sequence). CDR3 size: 14 residues. In DNA, the CDR3 is TGTGCCAGTACCACGGACGGGAGATCCTACGAGCAGTACTTC. Residues: CASTTDGRSYEQYF.

The chain combines TRBV5-1 with TRBJ2-7; TRBD2 might be the D (6 bases). V gave up 3 bases and J gave up 7 bases, with 26 bases separating them. Germline CDR1 SGHRS, CDR2 YFSETQ. The CDR3 consists of 17 residues. The CDR3 nucleotides are TGCGCCAGCAGCTCCACGGTTGCGCGGGGCCTACCTGAGGAGCAGTACTTC. It yields the protein CASSSTVARGLPEEQYF.

This sequence joins TRBV11-3 and TRBJ1-1; D gene ambiguous. This CDR3 region has 13 residues. The V end was cut by 0 bases, the J end by 9 bases, with 11 bases between. Germline V lookup: CDR1 SGHNT, CDR2 YENEEA. CDR3 protein: CASSLDSVSQAFF. In nucleotides, the CDR3 is TGTGCCAGCAGCTTAGATTCGGTGAGCCAAGCTTTCTTT.

The chain links TRBV11-2 to TRBJ2-7; TRBD2 might be the D (7 bases). Germline V gene sequence: CDR1 SGHAT, CDR2 FQNNGV. This CDR3 comprises 16 residues. V lost 0 bases and J lost 7, with 19 bases in between. The CDR3 sequence: CASSLDIGGGDLEQYF. DNA of the CDR3: TGTGCCAGCAGCTTAGATATAGGGGGAGGGGACTTGGAGCAGTACTTC.

The rearrangement uses TRBV7-2 and TRBJ1-6; 7 bases are a match to TRBD1. With V trimmed by 0 bases and J by 0 bases, 11 bases remained unmatched. From germline, CDR1 is SGHTA and CDR2 FQGNSA. The CDR3 has 20 residues. The CDR3 spells CASSLATRDSLSSYNSPLHF. The CDR3 nucleotides read TGTGCCAGCAGCTTAGCGACCCGGGACAGTCTCAGCTCCTATAATTCACCCCTCCACTTT.

The chain combines TRBV18 with TRBJ1-3; D is unresolved. V lost 5 bases, J lost 7 bases, and 9 bases lay in between. The CDR3 has 12 amino acids. In germline, CDR1 is KGHSH, CDR2 LQKENI. The DNA for the CDR3 is TGTGCCAGCTCAGAAGCGTCTAACACCATATATTTT. Its translation: CASSEASNTIYF.

The chain carries TRBV5-1 and TRBJ2-7; D ambiguous. Per germline, CDR1 SGHRS and CDR2 YFSETQ. The V gene lost 1 base and the J gene lost 0 bases, with 5 bases spanning the gap. The CDR3 is made up of 13 amino acids. In DNA form, the CDR3 reads TGCGCCAGCAGCTTGACCAGCTCCTACGAGCAGTACTTC. This encodes CASSLTSSYEQYF.

The chain combines TRBV28 with TRBJ2-5; D not certain. Germline assignment: CDR1 MDHEN and CDR2 SYDVKM. V lost 6 bases and J lost 6, with 17 bases in between. The CDR3 has 14 amino acids. In DNA, the CDR3 is TGTGCCAGCAGCCGGCTGCGGATACAAAAGACCCAGTACTTC. Its protein product is CASSRLRIQKTQYF.

The rearrangement links TRBV7-3 to TRBJ2-3, with 9 bases lining up with TRBD2. This CDR3 region has 16 residues. V trimming: 2 bases; J trimming: 1 base; junction bases outside the gene matches: 4. Germline V lookup: CDR1 SGHTA, CDR2 FQGTGA. The CDR3 DNA follows: TGTGCCAGCAGCTTAGGGCCTAGCGGGGGCACAGATACGCAGTATTTT. This gives the protein CASSLGPSGGTDTQYF.

This chain joins TRBV9 and TRBJ1-2, with D perhaps TRBD1 (5 bases). Germline CDR1 and CDR2: SGDLS and YYNGEE. V lost 4 bases and J 5 bases, leaving 21 bases between the germline ends. This CDR3 has 16 amino acids. The DNA of the CDR3 is TGTGCCAGCAGCCCCGGGGGTCGGGGAGATGCGTATGGCTACACCTTC. Translating gives CASSPGGRGDAYGYTF.

This chain uses TRBV7-9 with TRBJ1-1; TRBD1 might be the D (5 bases). This CDR3 has 13 amino acids. CDR1 and CDR2 from the germline V gene are SEHNR and FQNEAQ (reference sequence). Trimming shortened V by 5 bases and J by 3 bases, and 10 bases separated the two germline ends. CDR3 residues: CASSRTKDTEAFF. CDR3 in DNA: TGTGCCAGCAGCCGGACAAAGGACACTGAAGCTTTCTTT.

V and J are TRBV28 and TRBJ1-1; 9 positions match TRBD1. The CDR3 is 15 amino acids. The junction had 9 bases not matched to a gene; V was cut back by 5 bases and J by 5 bases. Per germline, CDR1 MDHEN and CDR2 SYDVKM. CDR3 protein: CASSPQQGADTEAFF. The CDR3, as DNA: TGTGCCAGCAGTCCCCAACAGGGGGCGGATACTGAAGCTTTCTTT.

The V call is TRBV3-1 (or the pseudogene TRBV3-2), the J call TRBJ1-1; the D gene is possibly TRBD1 (6 bases). This CDR3 contains 13 residues. Germline CDR1 LGHDT, CDR2 YNNKEL (reference sequence). Trimming took off 4 bases at V and 5 bases at J, with 11 bases between the two ends. The CDR3 here is CASSPGRGTEAFF. In nucleotides, the CDR3 is TGTGCCAGCAGCCCCGGCAGGGGAACTGAAGCTTTCTTT.

The rearrangement joins TRBV28 to TRBJ2-5; TRBD2 matches 8 bases. Germline CDR1 and CDR2: MDHEN and SYDVKM. Trimming at V came to 6 bases and at J to 5 bases, leaving 14 bases not matched to a gene. The CDR3 spans 16 residues. This chain's CDR3 is CASRSPALAGRETQYF. CDR3 sequence (DNA): TGTGCCAGCAGGTCCCCGGCCTTAGCGGGACGGGAGACCCAGTACTTC. Full variable domain (missing parts from reference TRBV28 and TRBJ2-5): DVKVTQSSRYLVKRTGEKVFLECVQDMDHENMFWYRQDPGLGLRLIYFSYDVKMKEKGDIPEGYSVSREKKERFSLILESASTNQTSMYLCASRSPALAGRETQYFGPGTRLLVL.